Below, 17 T cell receptor beta chains from the same sample are listed, as sequenced in a study of cytomegalovirus exposure and HLA in healthy donors. PCR employed 60 Vbeta and 13 Jbeta primers. Assay used: immunoSEQ multiplex PCR; TCRdb lists only in-frame clones, some missing. The sample consists of about 160,000 clones, about four fifths of them appearing once. The sequenced material came from PBMCs. These receptors were taken from a male donor in good health and CMV-seropositive.

This chain joins TRBV5-4 and TRBJ1-2; TRBD1 is a possible D gene (6 bases). Per the germline V gene, CDR1 is SGHNT and CDR2 is YYREEE (reference sequence). There are 14 residues in the CDR3. V was cut by 1 base and J by 8 bases, with 15 bases left in between. The DNA of the CDR3 is TGTGCCAGCAGCTTGACCAGGGGTTCCGGCGGCTACACCTTC. It is translated as CASSLTRGSGGYTF.

This chain connects TRBV7-9 to TRBJ2-1, with 7 bases lining up with TRBD2. Germline V gene data show CDR1 as SEHNR and CDR2 as FQNEAQ (reference sequence). The CDR3 contains 13 residues. J gave up 8 bases and V 5 bases, and 6 bases lay outside the gene matches. The CDR3 sequence: CASSRTRGDEQFF. In DNA form, the CDR3 reads TGTGCCAGCAGCAGGACTCGGGGGGATGAGCAGTTCTTC.

The J gene is TRBJ1-6, the V gene TRBV5-6; D is undetermined. The V gene lost 5 bases and the J gene lost 0 bases, with 6 bases spanning the gap. The germline V gene has CDR1 SGHDT and CDR2 YYEEEE. CDR3 length: 14 amino acids. CDR3 sequence (DNA): TGTGCCAGCAGGTACAGCTCCTATAATTCACCCCTCCACTTT. It translates to CASRYSSYNSPLHF. The variable domain in full, with the rest retrieved from reference TRBV5-6 and TRBJ1-6, is DAGVTQSPTHLIKTRGQQVTLRCSPKSGHDTVSWYQQALGQGPQFIFQYYEEEERQRGNFPDRFSGHQFPNYSSELNVNALLLGDSALYLCASRYSSYNSPLHFGNGTRLTVT.

The chain joins TRBV27 to TRBJ2-3, with 14 bases identical to TRBD2. Germline-derived CDR1 and CDR2 are MNHEY and SMNVEV (reference sequence). The CDR3 covers 17 residues. J was trimmed by 9 bases and V by 1 base; bases with no gene match: 9. CDR3: CASSLFSGTSGSWTQYF. The CDR3 DNA reads as TGTGCCAGCAGTTTATTCTCCGGGACTAGCGGGAGTTGGACGCAGTATTTT.

This chain connects TRBV11-2 to TRBJ2-5; 14 bases fit TRBD2. V shed 5 bases, J shed 4 bases, and the junction held 6 bases outside the gene matches. This CDR3 has 16 amino acids. Germline values: CDR1 SGHAT, CDR2 FQNNGV. CDR3 protein: CASSGTSGSVAETQYF. The CDR3 nucleotides read TGTGCCAGCAGCGGGACTAGCGGGAGCGTCGCAGAGACCCAGTACTTC.

The CDR3, as DNA: TGTGCCTGGAGGGAAGGGACAGGAGGAGGCTATGGCTACACCTTC. This encodes CAWREGTGGGYGYTF. The rearrangement uses TRBV30 and TRBJ1-2, with 8 bases identical to TRBD1. This CDR3 is 15 amino acids long. The germline CDR1 and CDR2 sequences are GTSNPN and SVGIG (reference sequence). After removal of 3 bases from V and 4 bases from J, the junction contained 10 bases not matched to a gene.

The J gene is TRBJ1-5, the V gene TRBV19; D is unresolved. Germline CDR1 reads LNHDA; CDR2 reads SQIVND (reference sequence). CDR3 length: 13 residues. Trimming pared 6 bases from V and 5 bases from J, leaving 11 bases between. CDR3 residues: CASRTEFDQPQHF. DNA for the CDR3: TGTGCCAGTAGAACAGAGTTCGATCAGCCCCAGCATTTT.

This clone has only one observation. The chain is built from TRBV6-6 and TRBJ1-3; D gene ambiguous. Looked up from germline, CDR1 is MNHNY and CDR2 is SVGAGI (reference sequence). The V and J ends lost 2 bases and 0 bases respectively, with 11 bases between them. The CDR3 contains 16 residues. The CDR3 loop reads CASSYGQASSGNTIYF. In DNA form, the CDR3 reads TGTGCCAGCAGTTACGGGCAGGCGAGCTCTGGAAACACCATATATTTT.

Of note for this clone: The junction departs from germline at one end; a sequencing error may be responsible. The chain joins TRBV27 to TRBJ2-4; a weak D match, TRBD2 (6 bases). Germline CDR1 and CDR2: MNHEY and SMNVEV (reference sequence). The CDR3 is made up of 17 amino acids. The CDR3 DNA reads as TGTGCCAGCAGTTGGAGGGGCCCATACCCGGCCAAAAACAGTCAGTACTTC. It yields the protein CASSWRGPYPAKNSQYF.

Details on this clone: The same CDR3 is also encoded by other DNA sequences in this sample. The chain employs TRBV6-1 and TRBJ1-2, with D possibly TRBD1 on 5 matching bases. This CDR3 is built from 15 residues. With 4 bases removed from V and 3 bases from J, the gap between germline ends came to 15 bases. CDR1 and CDR2 from the germline V gene are MNHNS and SASEGT. For the CDR3, the DNA is TGTGCCAGCAGTGTAGGGGCGGATGGGGACTATGGCTACACCTTC. Translating it yields CASSVGADGDYGYTF.

This chain connects TRBV28 to TRBJ2-7, with TRBD1 identical over 10 bases. Germline trimming cut 1 base from V and 6 bases from J; bases unmatched to any gene: 9. The CDR3 is 16 amino acids. The germline gives CDR1 MDHEN, CDR2 SYDVKM. CDR3: CASSLSGTGAVSEQYF. CDR3 nucleotides: TGTGCCAGCAGTTTATCGGGGACAGGGGCCGTCAGCGAGCAGTACTTC.

CDR3 in amino acids: CASSLGLAGENEQFF. The CDR3, as DNA: TGTGCCAGCAGCTTAGGGCTAGCGGGGGAGAATGAGCAGTTCTTC. The V and J genes are TRBV5-4 and TRBJ2-1; 10 bases fit TRBD2. Germline CDR1 reads SGHNT; CDR2 reads YYREEE (reference sequence). The trim removed 2 bases at V and 7 bases at J, leaving 6 bases unmatched. The CDR3 runs 15 residues.

This sequence joins TRBV30 and TRBJ1-1; D gene ambiguous. This CDR3 spans 14 amino acids. The V gene lost 0 bases and the J gene lost 9 bases, with 17 bases spanning the gap. Germline V gives CDR1 GTSNPN, CDR2 SVGIG (reference sequence). The CDR3 is CAWSVFSESTQAFF. CDR3 DNA sequence: TGTGCCTGGAGTGTCTTTTCGGAGAGTACTCAAGCTTTCTTT.

This chain joins TRBV28 and TRBJ2-7; D may be TRBD2 (5 bases). V was pared by 2 bases and J by 2 bases, with 13 bases between. The germline V gene encodes CDR1 MDHEN and CDR2 SYDVKM. The CDR3 extends over 15 amino acids. CDR3 loop: CASSLPGKVTYEQYF. Written as DNA, the CDR3 is TGTGCCAGCAGTTTACCCGGGAAAGTTACCTACGAGCAGTACTTC. Supplemented by reference TRBV28 and TRBJ2-7, the full variable domain reads DVKVTQSSRYLVKRTGEKVFLECVQDMDHENMFWYRQDPGLGLRLIYFSYDVKMKEKGDIPEGYSVSREKKERFSLILESASTNQTSMYLCASSLPGKVTYEQYFGPGTRLTVT.

The rearrangement uses TRBV5-8 and TRBJ2-7; a possible D gene is TRBD1 (6 bases). Germline-derived CDR1 and CDR2 are SGHTS and YDEGEE. V was shortened by 5 bases and J by 3 bases, with 18 bases between the two germline ends. The CDR3 is 15 amino acids. CDR3 DNA sequence: TGTGCCAGCAGTCCGGTACAGGGTTATATCTACGAGCAGTACTTC. Amino acid sequence: CASSPVQGYIYEQYF. Together with reference TRBV5-8 and TRBJ2-7, the CDR3 gives the full variable domain: EAGVTQSPTHLIKTRGQQATLRCSPISGHTSVYWYQQALGLGLQFLLWYDEGEERNRGNFPPRFSGRQFPNYSSELNVNALELEDSALYLCASSPVQGYIYEQYFGPGTRLTVT.

About this clone: Different DNA sequences within this sample yield the same CDR3. The CDR3 region is CASSLAGGSNQPQHF. The DNA of the CDR3 is TGTGCCAGCAGCTTAGCTGGAGGAAGCAATCAGCCCCAGCATTTT. The genes are TRBV7-2 and TRBJ1-5; no firm D call. The CDR3 runs 15 residues. V lost 0 bases and J 1 base, leaving 7 bases between the germline ends. Germline CDR1 and CDR2: SGHTA and FQGNSA.

The chain recombines TRBV6-5 with TRBJ1-1, with D perhaps TRBD1 (5 bases). Germline-derived CDR1 and CDR2 are MNHEY and SVGAGI. The V end was cut by 6 bases, the J end by 7 bases, with 12 bases between. The length of the CDR3 is 12 residues. CDR3 bases: TGTGCCAGCAGCCTAAACGGGGGTGAAGCTTTCTTT. Its protein is CASSLNGGEAFF.